This TCR beta chain was sequenced for a study of T cell responses to AZD1222 COVID-19 vaccine. The CDR3 runs 15 residues. V shed 6 bases and J shed 0 bases, with 15 bases lying between them. From germline, CDR1 is MDHEN and CDR2 SYDVKM. For this clone: The target antigen is unknown.

Findings of the study overall: Baseline testing showed seropositivity in only a handful of AZD1222 recipients. Scientists sampled the repertoires only once the peak T cell response had passed. Spike-specific TCR repertoires showed rising breadth and depth after two AZD1222 doses. Across the whole spike, CD4 TCRs peaked at regions 160-218 and 743-854.

TCRdb keeps only in-frame clones here, not all; method: immunoSEQ multiplex PCR. Of around 100,000 clones listed, 80% to 90% are singletons. The chain couples TRBV28 to TRBJ2-7; a weak D match, TRBD2 (6 bases). This TCR was sampled from an adult in good health. This specimen consisted of peripheral blood, obtained on day 0 of MenACWY control vaccination. The CDR3 spells CASRIPDGSSYEQYF. The CDR3 DNA is TGTGCCAGCAGAATCCCGGACGGGAGCTCCTACGAGCAGTACTTC.